These 26 T cell receptor beta chains originate from one sample sequenced in a study of blood T cell repertoires in COVID-19. The data were produced by immunoSEQ multiplex PCR, yet TCRdb's version contains in-frame clones alone and is incomplete. Of under 350,000 clones listed, approximately 85% are singletons. What was sequenced was peripheral blood. The receptors here all came from an older woman with acute or convalescent COVID-19.

This chain uses TRBV5-1 with TRBJ1-4, with D unresolved. There are 13 residues in the CDR3. Trimming stripped 4 bases from V and 8 bases from J, with 12 bases between. In germline, CDR1 is SGHRS, CDR2 YFSETQ. CDR3 sequence (DNA): TGCGCCAGCAGCCCCGGGGTGGACGAAAAACTGTTTTTT. Translating gives CASSPGVDEKLFF.

V gene TRBV3-1 (or the pseudogene TRBV3-2) combines with J gene TRBJ1-2; no clear D gene. Germline CDR1 reads LGHDT; CDR2 reads YNNKEL (reference sequence). Trimming took off 0 bases at V and 7 bases at J, with 6 bases between the two ends. This CDR3 has 12 residues. CDR3 DNA: TGTGCCAGCAGCCAAGAGAGTAGTGGCTACACCTTC. Amino acid sequence: CASSQESSGYTF.

The rearrangement joins TRBV6-6 to TRBJ2-7, with 9 positions matching TRBD2. J was trimmed by 3 bases and V by 8 bases; bases with no gene match: 2. The CDR3 runs 12 residues. The germline gives CDR1 MNHNY, CDR2 SVGAGI (reference sequence). The CDR3 loop is CASGGGDYEQYF. The DNA for the CDR3 is TGTGCCAGCGGCGGGGGGGACTACGAGCAGTACTTC.

The gene calls are TRBV6-5 and TRBJ2-7; a weak D match, TRBD2 (6 bases). Germline CDR1 MNHEY, CDR2 SVGAGI. This CDR3 comprises 11 residues. Trimming left V 4 bases short and J 12 bases short, with 13 bases between. CDR3 nucleotide sequence: TGTGCCAGCAGTTCCGGGGGAGGCCTGTACTTC. This encodes CASSSGGGLYF.

The chain recombines TRBV5-1 with TRBJ1-1, with D possibly matching TRBD1 (6 bases). The CDR3 consists of 14 residues. Per the germline V gene, CDR1 is SGHRS and CDR2 is YFSETQ. Trimming shortened V by 3 bases and J by 5 bases, and 14 bases separated the two germline ends. CDR3 nucleotides: TGCGCCAGCAGCTCGACAGGATTCGCGACTGAAGCTTTCTTT. This codes for CASSSTGFATEAFF.

The V call is TRBV7-8, the J call TRBJ2-5, with D tentatively TRBD2 (7 bases). The CDR3 consists of 17 residues. Deletions cut 0 bases from V and 2 bases from J, with 16 bases between. Per the germline V gene, CDR1 is SGHVS and CDR2 is FQNEAQ. CDR3 in amino acids: CASSLAGGLVGQETQYF. CDR3 sequence (DNA): TGTGCCAGCAGCTTAGCGGGGGGGCTTGTGGGGCAAGAGACCCAGTACTTC.

The rearrangement uses TRBV5-1 and TRBJ2-5, with a tentative D call TRBD1 (6 bases). Trimming pared 1 base from V and 5 bases from J, leaving 18 bases between. Germline values: CDR1 SGHRS, CDR2 YFSETQ. This CDR3 has 16 amino acids. CDR3 DNA sequence: TGCGCCAGCAGCTTGTCGGGTTGGGGCCAGGGGGAGACCCAGTACTTC. It specifies CASSLSGWGQGETQYF.

This chain uses TRBV11-2 with TRBJ1-2, with 9 bases that match TRBD1. CDR1 and CDR2 (germline): SGHAT, FQNNGV. The CDR3 is made up of 15 amino acids. J was trimmed by 8 bases and V by 0 bases; bases with no gene match: 7. The CDR3 sequence: CASSLDYGGQGGYTF. CDR3 DNA sequence: TGTGCCAGCAGCTTAGATTACGGGGGACAGGGAGGCTACACCTTC.

The chain carries TRBV14 and TRBJ2-2; D unresolved. The V gene lost 0 bases and the J gene lost 7 bases, with 3 bases spanning the gap. CDR3 length: 12 residues. In germline, CDR1 is SGHDN, CDR2 FVKESK. The CDR3 DNA reads TGTGCCAGCAGCCAAGACTTCGGGGAGCTGTTTTTT. It translates to CASSQDFGELFF.

The chain combines TRBV3-1 (or the pseudogene TRBV3-2) with TRBJ2-1; TRBD2 matches 10 bases. The germline V gene has CDR1 LGHDT and CDR2 YNNKEL (reference sequence). The CDR3 has 16 amino acids. Losses at the gene ends were 0 bases for V and 9 bases for J; bases not matched to a gene: 8. This chain's CDR3 is CASSQELLAGYSEQFF. The CDR3 DNA sequence: TGTGCCAGCAGCCAAGAATTACTAGCGGGGTATAGTGAGCAGTTCTTC.

V and J are TRBV20-1 and TRBJ2-3; no reliable D call. V was pared by 8 bases and J by 3 bases, with 9 bases between. CDR3 length: 11 residues. Germline V CDR1 and CDR2: DFQATT, SNEGSKA (reference sequence). CDR3 sequence reads: CSSLRTDTQYF. CDR3 nucleotide sequence: TGCAGTTCCCTACGTACAGATACGCAGTATTTT.

The chain is built from TRBV28 and TRBJ1-2, with TRBD1 as a possible D gene (5 bases). CDR1 MDHEN and CDR2 SYDVKM come from the germline V gene. The CDR3 loop spans 16 amino acids. V lost 5 bases to trimming and J lost 1 base, with 17 bases between them. The CDR3 spells CASSLIRAFGNYGYTF. CDR3 DNA sequence: TGTGCCAGCAGTCTCATCAGGGCATTCGGTAACTATGGCTACACCTTC.

The V and J genes are TRBV7-5 and TRBJ2-1; TRBD1, the table's D call, lacks a check against the DNA. TRBV7-5 is tagged as a pseudogene. This CDR3 is built from 21 residues. The DNA of the CDR3 is TGTGTCAGAAGCTTAGAACCGGACAGGGGTCCCCTTGGGGACTGGTACAATGAGCAGTTCTTC. Protein: CVRSLEPDRGPLGDWYNEQFF.

The rearrangement links TRBV18 to TRBJ1-5, with 11 bases lining up with TRBD1. With V trimmed by 3 bases and J by 4 bases, 5 bases remained unmatched. CDR1 and CDR2 (germline): KGHSH, LQKENI. The CDR3 loop spans 16 amino acids. The CDR3: CASSPPGQGENQPQHF. The CDR3 region has the DNA TGTGCCAGCTCACCTCCGGGACAGGGGGAAAATCAGCCCCAGCATTTT.

The chain uses TRBV10-3 and TRBJ2-3; TRBD1 aligns across 10 bases. This CDR3 is 15 amino acids long. The ends lost 8 bases at V and 5 bases at J; junction bases unmatched: 10. The V gene's germline CDR1 is ENHRY and CDR2 SYGVKD. CDR3 nucleotides: TGTGCCATCGCAGCCCGGGACAGGGGAGAAGATACGCAGTATTTT. Its protein product is CAIAARDRGEDTQYF.

This chain links TRBV4-1 with TRBJ2-1; 12 bases align to TRBD2. The V and J ends lost 0 bases and 6 bases, in that order; junction bases with no gene match: 6. This CDR3 contains 17 residues. Germline V lookup: CDR1 MGHRA, CDR2 YSYEKL. Here the CDR3 DNA reads TGCGCCAGCAGCCAAGACCCTAGCGGGGGGGCCGCCAATGAGCAGTTCTTC. As protein: CASSQDPSGGAANEQFF.

The CDR3 DNA sequence: TGTGCCAGCAGCGCTCAGGGGCAAGTCCCTAGAAACACCATATATTTT. Translating gives CASSAQGQVPRNTIYF. V and J are TRBV9 and TRBJ1-3; the D gene is possibly TRBD1 (6 bases). The CDR3 has 16 residues. Trimming removed 3 bases from V and 5 bases from J, with 18 bases in between. Looked up from germline, CDR1 is SGDLS and CDR2 is YYNGEE.

Here the CDR3 reads CASSPGLAGGHQETQYF. As DNA, the CDR3 is TGTGCCAGCAGCCCGGGACTAGCGGGGGGGCATCAAGAGACCCAGTACTTC. This rearrangement joins TRBV9 to TRBJ2-5, with TRBD2 matching 16 bases. Trimming at V came to 4 bases and at J to 2 bases, leaving 5 bases not matched to a gene. Germline V gene data show CDR1 as SGDLS and CDR2 as YYNGEE. The CDR3 is 17 residues long. Full variable domain (outside the CDR3, taken from reference TRBV9 and TRBJ2-5): DSGVTQTPKHLITATGQRVTLRCSPRSGDLSVYWYQQSLDQGLQFLIQYYNGEERAKGNILERFSAQQFPDLHSELNLSSLELGDSALYFCASSPGLAGGHQETQYFGPGTRLLVL.

The genes are TRBV15 and TRBJ2-3, with TRBD2 identical over 11 bases. CDR3 length: 18 amino acids. V was clipped by 1 base and J by 1 base; unmatched bases: 7. Germline V gives CDR1 LNHNV, CDR2 YYDKDF (reference sequence). The CDR3 DNA follows: TGTGCCACCAGCAGAGGTCTAGCGGGGGGTCCGCGCACAGATACGCAGTATTTT. Protein: CATSRGLAGGPRTDTQYF. Together with reference TRBV15 and TRBJ2-3, the CDR3 gives the full variable domain: DAMVIQNPRYQVTQFGKPVTLSCSQTLNHNVMYWYQQKSSQAPKLLFHYYDKDFNNEADTPDNFQSRRPNTSFCFLDIRSPGLGDTAMYLCATSRGLAGGPRTDTQYFGPGTRLTVL.

V usage is TRBV4-1 and J usage is TRBJ2-3; D is perhaps TRBD2 (7 bases). The CDR3 totals 14 residues. Trimming stripped 4 bases from V and 8 bases from J, with 16 bases between. CDR1 is MGHRA and CDR2 is YSYEKL in the germline V gene. CDR3 nucleotides: TGCGCCAGCAGCCGATTCCGGGGGGCGGGTACGCAGTATTTT. Its protein is CASSRFRGAGTQYF.

J is TRBJ2-7 and V is TRBV3-1 (or the pseudogene TRBV3-2); D may be TRBD1 (6 bases). The CDR3 consists of 14 residues. Germline V gives CDR1 LGHDT, CDR2 YNNKEL (reference sequence). Trimming left V 4 bases short and J 6 bases short, with 16 bases between. CDR3 DNA sequence: TGTGCCAGCAGCCGGCGACAGGACAAGGTCGAGCAGTACTTC. Translating gives CASSRRQDKVEQYF.

V usage is TRBV10-2 and J usage is TRBJ1-1; tentatively, D is TRBD1 (6 bases). V lost 6 bases and J lost 3, with 14 bases in between. This CDR3 comprises 14 residues. In germline, CDR1 is WSHSY, CDR2 SAAADI. The CDR3 protein is CASRPGVRDTEAFF. CDR3 coding DNA: TGCGCCAGCAGACCAGGGGTACGGGACACTGAAGCTTTCTTT.

This chain links TRBV19 with TRBJ2-7, with 11 bases identical to TRBD1. This CDR3 contains 16 residues. Germline lookup yields CDR1 LNHDA and CDR2 SQIVND (reference sequence). V lost 8 bases, J lost 5 bases, and 14 bases stayed unmatched. The chain's CDR3 is CASGGTGGTFVDEQYF. CDR3 coding DNA: TGTGCCAGTGGGGGGACAGGGGGTACTTTCGTCGACGAGCAGTACTTC. The full variable domain, with the rest looked up from reference TRBV19 and TRBJ2-7, is DGGITQSPKYLFRKEGQNVTLSCEQNLNHDAMYWYRQDPGQGLRLIYYSQIVNDFQKGDIAEGYSVSREKKESFPLTVTSAQKNPTAFYLCASGGTGGTFVDEQYFGPGTRLTVT.

The J gene is TRBJ1-4, the V gene TRBV19; a weak D match, TRBD1 (5 bases). CDR3 length equals 14 residues. The germline CDR1 and CDR2 sequences are LNHDA and SQIVND (reference sequence). V shed 8 bases and J shed 7 bases, with 17 bases lying between them. The CDR3 spells CASLGDLEGEKLFF. The CDR3 coding sequence is TGTGCCAGTCTCGGGGACCTGGAGGGTGAAAAACTGTTTTTT. The full variable domain, with the rest looked up from reference TRBV19 and TRBJ1-4, is DGGITQSPKYLFRKEGQNVTLSCEQNLNHDAMYWYRQDPGQGLRLIYYSQIVNDFQKGDIAEGYSVSREKKESFPLTVTSAQKNPTAFYLCASLGDLEGEKLFFGSGTQLSVL.

V is TRBV19 and J is TRBJ2-2; possibly TRBD2 for D (6 bases). CDR3 length equals 13 residues. Germline V gives CDR1 LNHDA, CDR2 SQIVND (reference sequence). The V end was cut by 1 base, the J end by 7 bases, with 7 bases between. The CDR3 coding sequence is TGTGCCAGTAGTATAGCGACTAGCGGGGAGCTGTTTTTT. It is translated as CASSIATSGELFF.

The rearrangement joins TRBV9 to TRBJ2-2, with unresolved D. V lost 4 bases to trimming and J lost 3 bases, with 4 bases between them. The V gene's germline CDR1 is SGDLS and CDR2 YYNGEE. The CDR3 has 12 amino acids. The CDR3 region has the DNA TGTGCCAGCAGCCCTTACACCGGGGAGCTGTTTTTT. It is translated as CASSPYTGELFF.